These T cell receptor beta chains were read from a single sample in a study of Ad26.COV2.S vaccination and SARS-CoV-2 variants. Data came from immunoSEQ multiplex PCR; TCRdb stores just in-frame clones and leaves some out. This table holds roughly 700,000 clones, around 92% found once. The sequenced sample was peripheral blood, obtained in a trial of Ad26.COV2.S vaccine versus placebo. These receptors originate from a person between 18 and 65 years old who received the Ad26.COV2.S COVID-19 vaccine or a placebo. The CDR3 runs from the conserved cysteine through the conserved F or W. The D gene is left open where the match is weak. Part of the rows lack a size; the others show once, few, many or a class for expanded clones.

TGTGCCAGCAGTTACTCATCCGGAGCCCGTGAAGCTTTCTTT,CASSYSSGAREAFF,NA,14,NA,TRBJ1-1,TRBV6-2/TRBV6-3
TGTGCCAGCAGTCCACCAACTAGCGCCACGGGCGAGCAGTACTTC,CASSPPTSATGEQYF,TRBD2,15,once,TRBJ2-7,TRBV6-5
TGTGCCACCAGCAGAGATTTGGGACTCTCTGGAAACACCATATATTTT,CATSRDLGLSGNTIYF,NA,16,once,TRBJ1-3,TRBV15
TGTGCCAGCAGCTGGGGCACGCGGGAAGCTGAAGCTTTCTTT,CASSWGTREAEAFF,NA,14,NA,TRBJ1-1,TRBV6-2/TRBV6-3
TGTGCCAGCTCCCTGGACAGGGGATCAGACATTCAGTACTTC,CASSLDRGSDIQYF,TRBD1,14,NA,TRBJ2-4,TRBV18
TGTGCCAGCGGCGAAGGGGGGGGAAGCTCCTACAATGAGCAGTTCTTC,CASGEGGGSSYNEQFF,NA,16,NA,TRBJ2-1,TRBV27
TGTGCCAGCAGCCAGGGACACTCCAATGAAAAACTGTTTTTT,CASSQGHSNEKLFF,NA,14,NA,TRBJ1-4,TRBV13
TGTGCCAGTAGTATGTGGAATCAGCCCCAGCATTTT,CASSMWNQPQHF,NA,12,NA,TRBJ1-5,TRBV19
TGTGCCAGCATGTCGGGGTTCCGAGAGACCCAGTACTTC,CASMSGFRETQYF,NA,13,NA,TRBJ2-5,TRBV6-5
TGTGCTACCAGGCAGGGAGGGACCCAGTACTTC,CATRQGGTQYF,NA,11,NA,TRBJ2-5,TRBV7-7
TGTGCCAGCAGCTTAAATCGGGGACAGATTGGAAACACCATATATTTT,CASSLNRGQIGNTIYF,TRBD1,16,NA,TRBJ1-3,TRBV7-2
TGTGCCAGCAGCTACCAGGATGGGCAGCCCCAGCATTTT,CASSYQDGQPQHF,NA,13,NA,TRBJ1-5,TRBV7-2
TGCGCCAGCAGCCGGGCGGGAGGTGAAGAGACCCAGTACTTC,CASSRAGGEETQYF,TRBD2,14,NA,TRBJ2-5,TRBV5-1
TGTGCCAGCAGTTACTGGGGACAGGGGAGGTACGAGCAGTACTTC,CASSYWGQGRYEQYF,TRBD1,15,NA,TRBJ2-7,TRBV6-5
TGTGCCAGCATGGGGGGGAACTCCTACGAGCAGTACTTC,CASMGGNSYEQYF,TRBD2,13,NA,TRBJ2-7,TRBV12-3/TRBV12-4
TGTGCCAGCAGTGAGGTTTTAGCAAATCAGCCCCAGCATTTT,CASSEVLANQPQHF,NA,14,NA,TRBJ1-5,TRBV6-1
TGCAGTGCTAGCGTCTCACAGGGGAAGTTCTTC,CSASVSQGKFF,TRBD1,11,NA,TRBJ2-1,TRBV20-1
TGTGCCAGCAGTTTATCGTGGGGTGGAAAACTGTTTTTT,CASSLSWGGKLFF,NA,13,NA,TRBJ1-4,TRBV27
TGCGCCAGCAGCTTGGGCCCTAGCGGGGGACCCCAAGAGACCCAGTACTTC,CASSLGPSGGPQETQYF,TRBD2,17,NA,TRBJ2-5,TRBV5-1
TGTGCCAGCAGCCCGAGGATAGGCCGGGGGGACACCGGGGAGCTGTTTTTT,CASSPRIGRGDTGELFF,TRBD2,17,NA,TRBJ2-2,TRBV4-2
TGTGCCAGCAGCTTATCGGGAGAATTTGTGGAAGCTTTCTTT,CASSLSGEFVEAFF,NA,14,NA,TRBJ1-1,TRBV7-9
TGTGCCAGCTCACCGACAGGGGGTGAAGGCTACACCTTC,CASSPTGGEGYTF,TRBD1,13,NA,TRBJ1-2,TRBV18
TGTGCCAGCAGCTTTCGCGGGGGGGCTGACACCGGGGAGCTGTTTTTT,CASSFRGGADTGELFF,TRBD2,16,NA,TRBJ2-2,TRBV7-9
TGTGCCAGCAGAAGCCAGCCGTTAGAGACCCAGTACTTC,CASRSQPLETQYF,NA,13,NA,TRBJ2-5,TRBV6-5
TGTGCCAGTAGTATCCTCGCAGGGGCTGGGGCCAACGTCCTGACTTTC,CASSILAGAGANVLTF,NA,16,NA,TRBJ2-6,TRBV19
TGTGCCAGTACGACCGCGGCGGATCGCACAGATACGCAGTATTTT,CASTTAADRTDTQYF,NA,15,NA,TRBJ2-3,TRBV19
TGCAGTGCTCCCAGGGTGGTTGGCTACACCTTC,CSAPRVVGYTF,NA,11,NA,TRBJ1-2,TRBV20-1
TGTGCCAGCAGTTACTCTGAAAATCAGCCCCAGCATTTT,CASSYSENQPQHF,NA,13,NA,TRBJ1-5,TRBV6-5
TGCAGCGTTGTCGGGGGGGCGGGCTATGGCTACACCTTC,CSVVGGAGYGYTF,NA,13,NA,TRBJ1-2,TRBV29-1